This record covers a single T cell receptor (beta chain). The antigen remains undetermined. The sample is drawn from a study of T cells in Graves' hyperthyroidism and ophthalmopathy. Findings and limits, study-wide: Blood also contained most expanded thyroid clonotypes above 0.001. Using 13 V-J features, a model discriminated ophthalmopathy from stable hyperthyroidism.

The CDR3 runs 13 residues. Trimming took off 0 bases at V and 7 bases at J, with 10 bases between the two ends. Germline assignment: CDR1 SGHRS and CDR2 YFSETQ. TCR beta CDR3 sequences were amplified from RNA transcripts. The primer set for the first-round RT-PCR of the TCR CDR3 was HTBI. TCRdb fed the multiplex PCR reads into MiXCR, producing one record per CDR3 protein. There are about 200,000 distinct CDR3 sequences in the sample; less than 20% occur only once, and more than 50% lies in the top ten. The gene calls are TRBV5-1 and TRBJ1-2; D remains unclear. This sequence originates from a woman in her 50s with Graves' hyperthyroidism. The material sequenced was blood. CDR3 protein: CASSLVREGGYTF. In DNA, the CDR3 is TGCGCCAGCAGCTTGGTTCGGGAGGGTGGCTACACCTTC.